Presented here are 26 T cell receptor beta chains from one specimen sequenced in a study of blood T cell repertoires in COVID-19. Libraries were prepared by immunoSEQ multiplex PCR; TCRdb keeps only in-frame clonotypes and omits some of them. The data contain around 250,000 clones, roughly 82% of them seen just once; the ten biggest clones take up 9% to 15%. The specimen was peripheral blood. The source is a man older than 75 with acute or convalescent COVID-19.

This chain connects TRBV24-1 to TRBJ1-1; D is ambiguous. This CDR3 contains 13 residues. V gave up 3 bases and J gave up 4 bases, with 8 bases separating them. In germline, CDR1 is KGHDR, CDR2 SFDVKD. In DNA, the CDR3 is TGTGCCACCAGTGATCCCCGCGGCACTGAAGCTTTCTTT. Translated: CATSDPRGTEAFF.

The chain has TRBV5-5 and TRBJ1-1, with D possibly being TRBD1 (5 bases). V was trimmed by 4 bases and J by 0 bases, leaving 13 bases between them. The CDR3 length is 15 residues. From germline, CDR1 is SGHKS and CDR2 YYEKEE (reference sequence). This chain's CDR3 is CASSAGGTVNTEAFF. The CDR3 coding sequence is TGTGCCAGCAGCGCCGGGGGGACGGTGAACACTGAAGCTTTCTTT.

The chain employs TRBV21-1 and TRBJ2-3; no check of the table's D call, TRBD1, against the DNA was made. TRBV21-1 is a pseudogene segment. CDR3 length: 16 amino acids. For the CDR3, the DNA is TGTGCCAGCAGCAAGTCGGGGGACAGGTTGGTAGATACGCAGTATTTT. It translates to CASSKSGDRLVDTQYF.

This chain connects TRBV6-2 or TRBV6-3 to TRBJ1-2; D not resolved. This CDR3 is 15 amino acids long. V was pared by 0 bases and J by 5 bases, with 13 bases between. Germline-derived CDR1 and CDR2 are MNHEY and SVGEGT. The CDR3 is CASSYSDGEGYGYTF. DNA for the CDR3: TGTGCCAGCAGTTACTCTGACGGGGAGGGTTATGGCTACACCTTC.

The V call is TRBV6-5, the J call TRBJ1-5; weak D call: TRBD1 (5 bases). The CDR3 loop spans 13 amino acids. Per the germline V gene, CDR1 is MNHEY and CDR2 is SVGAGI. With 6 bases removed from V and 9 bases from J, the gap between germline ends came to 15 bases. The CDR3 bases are TGTGCCAGCAGACTGGGGGGGAAGGGGCCCCAGCATTTT. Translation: CASRLGGKGPQHF.

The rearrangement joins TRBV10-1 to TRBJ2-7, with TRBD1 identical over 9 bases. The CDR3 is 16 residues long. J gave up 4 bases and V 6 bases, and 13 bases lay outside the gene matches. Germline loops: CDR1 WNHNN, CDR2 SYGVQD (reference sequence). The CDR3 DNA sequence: TGCGCCAGCAGCCACAGGGGGCGCGGCCCTTCATACGAGCAGTACTTC. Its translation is CASSHRGRGPSYEQYF.

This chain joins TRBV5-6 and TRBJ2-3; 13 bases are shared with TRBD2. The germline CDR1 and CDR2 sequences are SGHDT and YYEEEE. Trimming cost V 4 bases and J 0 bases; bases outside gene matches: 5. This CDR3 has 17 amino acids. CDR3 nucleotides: TGTGCCAGCAGCCCGACGGGACTAGCGGGAAGCACAGATACGCAGTATTTT. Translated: CASSPTGLAGSTDTQYF.

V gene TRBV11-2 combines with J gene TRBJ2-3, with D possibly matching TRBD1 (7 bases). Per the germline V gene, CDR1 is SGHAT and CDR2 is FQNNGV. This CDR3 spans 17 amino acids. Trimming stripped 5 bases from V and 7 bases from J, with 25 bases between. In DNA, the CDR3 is TGTGCCAGCAGCGTGTCAGGAGGGGGCCGATTCTCAAATACGCAGTATTTT. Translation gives CASSVSGGGRFSNTQYF.

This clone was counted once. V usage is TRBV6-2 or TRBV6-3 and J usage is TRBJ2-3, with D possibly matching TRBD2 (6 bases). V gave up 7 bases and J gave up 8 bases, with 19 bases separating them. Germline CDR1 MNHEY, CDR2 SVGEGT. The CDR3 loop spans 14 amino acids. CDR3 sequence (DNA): TGTGCCAGCACCCCGGGACTGGCCCACGGTACGCAGTATTTT. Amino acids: CASTPGLAHGTQYF.

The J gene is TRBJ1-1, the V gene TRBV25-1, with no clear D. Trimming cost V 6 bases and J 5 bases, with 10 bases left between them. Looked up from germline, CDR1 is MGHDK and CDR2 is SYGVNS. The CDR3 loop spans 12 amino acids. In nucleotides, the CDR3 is TGTGCCAGCAGGGACGGGAGGACTGAAGCTTTCTTT. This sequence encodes CASRDGRTEAFF.

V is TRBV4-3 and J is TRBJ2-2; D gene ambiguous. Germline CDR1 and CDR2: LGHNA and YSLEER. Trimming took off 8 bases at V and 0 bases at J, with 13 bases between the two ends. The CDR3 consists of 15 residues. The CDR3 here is CASRQTAANTGELFF. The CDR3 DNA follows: TGCGCCAGCCGTCAGACTGCCGCGAACACCGGGGAGCTGTTTTTT.

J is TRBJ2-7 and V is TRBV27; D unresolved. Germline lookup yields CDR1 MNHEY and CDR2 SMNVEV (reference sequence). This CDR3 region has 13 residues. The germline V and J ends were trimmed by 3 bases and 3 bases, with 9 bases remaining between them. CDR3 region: CASSFGQRYEQYF. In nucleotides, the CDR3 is TGTGCCAGCAGTTTTGGCCAACGCTACGAGCAGTACTTC.

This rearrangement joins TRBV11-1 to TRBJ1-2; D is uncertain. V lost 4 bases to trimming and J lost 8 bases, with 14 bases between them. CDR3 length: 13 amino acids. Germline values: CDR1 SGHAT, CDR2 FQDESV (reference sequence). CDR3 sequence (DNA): TGTGCCAGCAGCTCTGAATCCTTAGAAGGCTACACCTTC. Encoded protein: CASSSESLEGYTF.

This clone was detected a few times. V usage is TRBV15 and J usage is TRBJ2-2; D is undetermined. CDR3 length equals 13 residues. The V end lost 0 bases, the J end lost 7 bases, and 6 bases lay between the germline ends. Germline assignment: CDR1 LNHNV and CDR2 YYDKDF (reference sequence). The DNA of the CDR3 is TGTGCCACCAGCAGAGATACGGTCGGGGAGCTGTTTTTT. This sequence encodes CATSRDTVGELFF.

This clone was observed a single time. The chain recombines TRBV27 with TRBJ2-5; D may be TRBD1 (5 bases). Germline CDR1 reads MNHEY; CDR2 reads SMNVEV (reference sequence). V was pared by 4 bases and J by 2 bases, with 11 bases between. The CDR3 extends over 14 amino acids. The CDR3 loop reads CASSSRQLQETQYF. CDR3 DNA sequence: TGTGCCAGCAGTTCCCGACAGTTACAAGAGACCCAGTACTTC.

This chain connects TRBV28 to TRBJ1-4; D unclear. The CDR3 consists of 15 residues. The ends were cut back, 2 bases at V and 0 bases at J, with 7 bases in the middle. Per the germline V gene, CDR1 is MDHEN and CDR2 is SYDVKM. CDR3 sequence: CASSLGGTTNEKLFF. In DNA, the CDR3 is TGTGCCAGCAGTTTAGGAGGCACAACTAATGAAAAACTGTTTTTT.

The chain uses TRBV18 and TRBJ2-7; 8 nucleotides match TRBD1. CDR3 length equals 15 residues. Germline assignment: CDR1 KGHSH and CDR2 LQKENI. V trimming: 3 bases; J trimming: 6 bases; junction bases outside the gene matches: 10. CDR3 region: CASSPLGPGGGEQYF. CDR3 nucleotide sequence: TGTGCCAGCTCACCTCTAGGACCAGGGGGCGGCGAGCAGTACTTC. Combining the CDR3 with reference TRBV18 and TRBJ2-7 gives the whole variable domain NAGVMQNPRHLVRRRGQEARLRCSPMKGHSHVYWYRQLPEEGLKFMVYLQKENIIDESGMPKERFSAEFPKEGPSILRIQQVVRGDSAAYFCASSPLGPGGGEQYFGPGTRLTVT.

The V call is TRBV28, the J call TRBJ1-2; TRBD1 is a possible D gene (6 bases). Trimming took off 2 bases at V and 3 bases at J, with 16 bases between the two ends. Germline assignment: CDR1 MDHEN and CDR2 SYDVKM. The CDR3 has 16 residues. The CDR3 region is CASSLPPGGRYYGYTF. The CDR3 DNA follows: TGTGCCAGCAGTTTACCCCCCGGGGGGCGCTACTATGGCTACACCTTC.

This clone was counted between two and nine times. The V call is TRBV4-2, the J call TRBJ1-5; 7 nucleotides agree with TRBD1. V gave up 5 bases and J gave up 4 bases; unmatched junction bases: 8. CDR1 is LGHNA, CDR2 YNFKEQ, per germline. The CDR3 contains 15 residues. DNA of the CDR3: TGTGCCAGCAGCACTTGGGACAGCCCAAATCAGCCCCAGCATTTT. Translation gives CASSTWDSPNQPQHF.

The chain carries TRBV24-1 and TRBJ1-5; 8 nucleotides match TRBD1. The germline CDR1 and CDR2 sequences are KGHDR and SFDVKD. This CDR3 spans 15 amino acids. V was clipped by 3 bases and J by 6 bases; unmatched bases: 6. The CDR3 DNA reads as TGTGCCACCAGTGATAGCCAGGGGGCTCGTCAGCCCCAGCATTTT. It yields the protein CATSDSQGARQPQHF.

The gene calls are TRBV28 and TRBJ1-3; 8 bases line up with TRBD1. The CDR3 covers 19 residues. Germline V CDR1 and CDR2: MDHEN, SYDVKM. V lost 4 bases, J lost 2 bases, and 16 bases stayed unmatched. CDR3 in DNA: TGTGCCAGCAGTTCGTTGGGACAGGAGCCTCTGAGGGCTGGAAACACCATATATTTT. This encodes CASSSLGQEPLRAGNTIYF.

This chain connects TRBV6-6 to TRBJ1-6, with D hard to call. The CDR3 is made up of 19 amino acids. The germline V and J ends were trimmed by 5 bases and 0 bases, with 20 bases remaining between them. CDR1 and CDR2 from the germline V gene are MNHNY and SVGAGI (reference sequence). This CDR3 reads CASSPDSWPSSSYNSPLHF. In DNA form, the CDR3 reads TGTGCCAGCAGTCCAGACTCCTGGCCCTCTAGCTCCTATAATTCACCCCTCCACTTT.

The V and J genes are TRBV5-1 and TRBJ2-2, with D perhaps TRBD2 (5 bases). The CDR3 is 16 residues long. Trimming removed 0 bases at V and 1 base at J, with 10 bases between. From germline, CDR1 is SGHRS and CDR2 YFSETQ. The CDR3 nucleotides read TGCGCCAGCAGCTTGGGTCTAGCCATGAACACCGGGGAGCTGTTTTTT. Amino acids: CASSLGLAMNTGELFF.

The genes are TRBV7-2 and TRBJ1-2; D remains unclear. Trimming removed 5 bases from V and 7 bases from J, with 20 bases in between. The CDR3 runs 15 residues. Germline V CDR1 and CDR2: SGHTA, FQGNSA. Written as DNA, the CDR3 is TGTGCCAGCAGCGCCCACGACCTGAGGGCGGGTGGCTACACCTTC. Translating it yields CASSAHDLRAGGYTF.

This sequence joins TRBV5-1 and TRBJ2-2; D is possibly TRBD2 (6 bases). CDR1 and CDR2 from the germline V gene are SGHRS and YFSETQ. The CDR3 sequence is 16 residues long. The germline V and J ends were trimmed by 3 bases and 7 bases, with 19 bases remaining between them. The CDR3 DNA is TGCGCCAGCAGCTGGGGACTGTTGGGGCGGATCGGGGAGCTGTTTTTT. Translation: CASSWGLLGRIGELFF.

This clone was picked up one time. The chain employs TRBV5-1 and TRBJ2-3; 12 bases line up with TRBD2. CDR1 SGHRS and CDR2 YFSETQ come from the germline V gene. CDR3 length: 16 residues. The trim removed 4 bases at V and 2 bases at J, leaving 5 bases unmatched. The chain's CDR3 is CASSPRTSGATDTQYF. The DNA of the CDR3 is TGCGCCAGCAGCCCACGGACTAGCGGGGCCACAGATACGCAGTATTTT.